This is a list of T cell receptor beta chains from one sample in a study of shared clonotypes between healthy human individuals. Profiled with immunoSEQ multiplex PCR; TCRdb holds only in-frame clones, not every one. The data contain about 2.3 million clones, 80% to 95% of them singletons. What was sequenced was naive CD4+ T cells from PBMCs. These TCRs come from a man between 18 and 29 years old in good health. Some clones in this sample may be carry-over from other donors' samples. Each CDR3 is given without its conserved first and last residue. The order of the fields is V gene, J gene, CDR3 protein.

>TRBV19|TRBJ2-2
ASMPSGNTGELF
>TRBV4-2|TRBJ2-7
ASSQALGQGAYEQY
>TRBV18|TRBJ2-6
ASSPTKGPAGANVLT
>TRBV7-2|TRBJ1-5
ASSLLGGNQPQH
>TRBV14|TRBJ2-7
ASSLGTGSSYEQY
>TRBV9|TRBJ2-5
ASSAGQGSETQY
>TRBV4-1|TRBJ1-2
ASSQVLPYYGYT
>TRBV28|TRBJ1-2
ASSRVAYGYT
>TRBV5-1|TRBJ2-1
ASSPRDRGDEQF
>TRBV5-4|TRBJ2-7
ASSRLDRMFYEQY
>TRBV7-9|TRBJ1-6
ASSLATSPLH
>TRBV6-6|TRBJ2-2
ASSRGTVANTGELF
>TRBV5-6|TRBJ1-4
ASSSTGGSEKLF
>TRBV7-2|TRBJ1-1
ASSLGTGNTEAF
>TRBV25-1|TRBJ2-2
ASSGTSGSNTGELF
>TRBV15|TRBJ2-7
ATSREGRTPYEQY
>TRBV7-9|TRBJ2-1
ASSPPGNEQF
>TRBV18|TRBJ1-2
ASSGTGGGYGYT
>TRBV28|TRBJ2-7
ASGTIFYEQY
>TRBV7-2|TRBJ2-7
ASSLVGYEQY
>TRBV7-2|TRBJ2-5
ASSLASGGGILQETQY
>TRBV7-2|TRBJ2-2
ASSQDWGELF
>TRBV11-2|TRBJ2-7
ASSLTGGAGKEQY
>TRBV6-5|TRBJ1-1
ASKPQGLDTEAF
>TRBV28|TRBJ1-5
ASSLGVKGNQPQH
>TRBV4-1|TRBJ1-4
ASSQVGEKLF
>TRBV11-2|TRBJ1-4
ASSFTTGGNEKLF
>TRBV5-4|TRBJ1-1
ASSRDGYEAF
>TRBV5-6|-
ASSSVGTARSYEQY
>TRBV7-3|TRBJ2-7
ASSAGGASYEQY
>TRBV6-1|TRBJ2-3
ASRVQSLITDTQY
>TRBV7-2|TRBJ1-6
ASSLQGRGNSPLH
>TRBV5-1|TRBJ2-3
ASSLEVVVGTDTQY
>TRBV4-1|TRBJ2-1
ASSPQWTDEQF
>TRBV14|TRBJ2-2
ASSQFQGWTGELF
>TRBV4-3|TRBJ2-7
ASSQDLGTGVGYEQY
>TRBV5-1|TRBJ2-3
ASSSGQITDTQY
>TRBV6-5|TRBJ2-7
ASSYSSAFYEQY
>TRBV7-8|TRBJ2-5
ASSLDSKETQY